This TCR beta chain was obtained from a study of blood T cells in healthy people across ages. Worth noting for this clonotype: A read error may account for a junction end that differs from germline.

Primed by a sample-barcoded 5' primer and a J-beta primer mix, a second PCR proceeded for about 7 to 11 cycles. A template-switch adaptor containing 12 random nucleotides labeled each cDNA molecule. TCRdb reprocessed the 5' RACE reads via MiXCR and lists one record per CDR3 protein. The sample yields hundreds of thousands of distinct CDR3 sequences, about 34% seen once. The CDR3 has 15 amino acids. Germline CDR1 and CDR2: DFQATT and SNEGSKA (reference sequence). The sequenced sample consisted of blood. The chain carries TRBV20-1 and TRBJ1-3; perhaps TRBD1 as D (5 bases). The receptor comes from a woman of 80 years or more in good health. CDR3 amino acids: CSARLGAVTGNTTYF. The CDR3 region has the DNA TGCAGTGCTAGACTAGGAGCAGTTACAGGAAACACCACATATTTT.